This T cell receptor (beta chain) was captured by sequencing in a study of Graves' ophthalmopathy and Graves' hyperthyroidism. Study-level findings and limits: The model flagged ophthalmopathy progression at roughly 70% sensitivity and 72% to 80% specificity. Blood repertoires reportedly contained most expanded thyroid clonotypes above 0.001 frequency.

RNA transcripts were the template, and TCR beta CDR3 regions were amplified from them. RT-PCR with HTBI primers came first, then second-round multiplex PCR. TCRdb analysed the multiplex PCR reads with MiXCR anew, one entry per CDR3 protein. Here the sample spans about 1.1 million distinct CDR3 sequences, roughly 35% being singletons. V gave up 3 bases and J gave up 6 bases, with 11 bases separating them. Germline V CDR1 and CDR2: ENHRY, SYGVKD. The CDR3 has 14 residues. About this clonotype itself: Its target is not known.

Pregnant or lactating patients and those with other autoimmune diseases or uncontrolled infections were excluded. The sequence came from an adult man with Graves' hyperthyroidism. V is TRBV10-3 and J is TRBJ1-4; D unclear. The sequenced sample was peripheral blood or thyroid tissue (not recorded which). CDR3 sequence (DNA): TGTGCCATCAGTGATGTGAACACTGATGAAAAACTGTTTTTT. Encoded protein: CAISDVNTDEKLFF.